A selection of T cell receptor beta chains follows, all from one sample in a study of OX40 agonist ivuxolimab in advanced cancers. Assay used: immunoSEQ multiplex PCR; TCRdb lists only in-frame clones, some missing. This table holds tens of thousands of clones, around four fifths found once. The sample in question was CD4+ or CD8+ T cells sorted from blood, obtained in a trial of the OX40 agonist ivuxolimab. Receptors were obtained from an adult with an advanced solid tumor such as melanoma, head and neck, liver or kidney cancer. Both conserved end residues are part of each CDR3. The D gene is left open where the match is weak. Only some rows state a clone size, as once, few, many or a class for expanded clones.

TRBV29-1	NA	TRBJ2-7	few	CSVGGSGEQYF	TGCAGCGTTGGTGGGTCGGGCGAGCAGTACTTC
TRBV11-3	NA	TRBJ2-5	NA	CASSLEYGRGIETQYF	TGTGCCAGCAGCTTAGAATATGGCAGGGGAATAGAGACCCAGTACTTC
TRBV30	TRBD1	TRBJ2-7	NA	CAWSVGTGGYEQYF	TGTGCCTGGAGTGTGGGGACAGGGGGCTACGAGCAGTACTTC
TRBV27	NA	TRBJ2-7	NA	CASSPLESYEQYF	TGTGCCAGCAGTCCCCTGGAGTCCTACGAGCAGTACTTC
TRBV5-4	NA	TRBJ2-7	NA	CASSITGTLDEQYF	TGTGCCAGCAGCATAACCGGGACACTCGACGAGCAGTACTTC
TRBV2	TRBD1	TRBJ2-7	NA	CASQGQTYEQYF	TGTGCCAGCCAGGGACAGACCTACGAGCAGTACTTC
TRBV7-9	NA	TRBJ2-3	NA	CASTPRGSDTQYF	TGTGCCAGCACCCCCCGGGGTTCAGATACGCAGTATTTT
TRBV7-9	TRBD1	TRBJ2-5	NA	CASSLVGTALETQYF	TGTGCCAGCAGCTTAGTCGGGACAGCCCTAGAGACCCAGTACTTC
TRBV5-8	TRBD1	TRBJ1-2	NA	CASSLGPGQGRYGYTF	TGTGCCAGCAGCTTGGGACCGGGACAGGGGCGCTATGGCTACACCTTC
TRBV27	TRBD2	TRBJ2-7	NA	CASSPSLGTRDYEQYF	TGTGCCAGCAGTCCCTCCCTCGGGACTAGAGACTACGAGCAGTACTTC
TRBV29-1	TRBD2	TRBJ2-7	once	CSVGGTSGSPYEQYF	TGCAGCGTGGGGGGGACTAGCGGGAGTCCCTACGAGCAGTACTTC
TRBV27	NA	TRBJ2-6	NA	CASSAGPGANVLTF	TGTGCCAGCAGTGCAGGTCCTGGGGCCAACGTCCTGACTTTC
TRBV5-6	NA	TRBJ2-1	NA	CASSLGTAREQFF	TGTGCCAGCAGCCTCGGGACCGCGAGGGAGCAGTTCTTC
TRBV2	TRBD1	TRBJ1-4	NA	CASSEGTGNEKLFF	TGTGCCAGCAGTGAGGGGACAGGGAATGAAAAACTGTTTTTT
TRBV9	NA	TRBJ1-5	once	CASSVSENQPQHF	TGTGCCAGCAGCGTAAGTGAGAATCAGCCCCAGCATTTT
TRBV15	NA	TRBJ1-5	few	CATSRERGRLVPQHF	TGTGCCACCAGCAGAGAGAGAGGCAGGCTCGTGCCCCAGCATTTT
TRBV10-1	TRBD2	TRBJ2-7	NA	CASSEYAAGGEQYF	TGCGCCAGCAGTGAGTATGCAGCGGGAGGCGAGCAGTACTTC
TRBV7-6	TRBD1	TRBJ2-3	NA	CASSQLDRGRVDTQYF	TGTGCCAGCAGCCAATTGGACAGGGGGCGGGTAGATACGCAGTATTTT
TRBV4-1	TRBD1	TRBJ2-2	NA	CASSQGLGQPFF	TGCGCCAGCAGCCAAGGGTTGGGACAGCCGTTTTTT
TRBV6-5	TRBD1	TRBJ2-5	NA	CAERGQGSWLETQYF	TGTGCCGAGCGGGGACAGGGCTCTTGGTTGGAGACCCAGTACTTC
TRBV27	TRBD1	TRBJ1-2	once	CASSPQGASGYTF	TGTGCCAGCAGTCCGCAGGGGGCTTCTGGCTACACCTTC
TRBV27	NA	TRBJ2-1	few	CASSWTQYNEQFF	TGTGCCAGCAGTTGGACTCAATACAATGAGCAGTTCTTC
TRBV4-1	TRBD1	TRBJ1-5	NA	CASSQGEQGGSQPQHF	TGCGCCAGCAGCCAAGGGGAACAGGGGGGAAGTCAGCCCCAGCATTTT
TRBV10-2	NA	TRBJ2-2	NA	CASSELSLGELFF	TGCGCCAGCAGTGAGTTGTCCTTAGGGGAGCTGTTTTTT
TRBV9	NA	TRBJ2-1	NA	CASSPLDDEQFF	TGTGCCAGCAGCCCTTTAGACGATGAGCAGTTCTTC
TRBV9	NA	TRBJ2-1	NA	CASSAPGTLLGEQFF	TGTGCCAGCAGCGCCCCCGGGACTCTACTCGGGGAGCAGTTCTTC
TRBV4-1	NA	TRBJ1-5	few	CASSQEHSNQPQHF	TGCGCCAGCAGCCAGGAGCATAGCAATCAGCCCCAGCATTTT
TRBV11-2	TRBD1	TRBJ1-1	NA	CASSLADRANTEAFF	TGTGCCAGCAGCTTAGCGGACAGGGCTAACACTGAAGCTTTCTTT
TRBV9	NA	TRBJ2-7	NA	CASSVGGGTSYEQYF	TGTGCCAGCAGCGTAGGAGGGGGTACCTCCTACGAGCAGTACTTC
TRBV29-1	NA	TRBJ1-1	NA	CSVEGGLNTEAFF	TGCAGCGTTGAAGGGGGGCTGAACACTGAAGCTTTCTTT
TRBV28	NA	TRBJ2-7	NA	CASSLPGTPSTYEQYF	TGTGCCAGCAGTTTACCCGGGACACCTTCTACCTACGAGCAGTACTTC
TRBV15	NA	TRBJ2-5	NA	CATSSPGQETQYF	TGTGCCACCAGCTCCCCAGGTCAAGAGACCCAGTACTTC
TRBV7-2	TRBD1	TRBJ2-1	NA	CASSLGTGYNEQFF	TGTGCCAGCAGCTTAGGGACAGGATACAATGAGCAGTTCTTC
TRBV27	TRBD1	TRBJ2-5	NA	CASSTTGAPAETQYF	TGTGCCAGCAGTACTACAGGGGCCCCCGCCGAGACCCAGTACTTC
TRBV2	TRBD2	TRBJ2-7	NA	CASSTLRERGLGEQYF	TGTGCCAGCAGTACGCTTAGGGAGCGGGGGCTTGGCGAGCAGTACTTC
TRBV25-1	NA	TRBJ1-5	NA	CASSEYGGSNQPQHF	TGTGCCAGCAGTGAATATGGGGGAAGCAATCAGCCCCAGCATTTT
TRBV9	NA	TRBJ2-1	NA	CASSVGGTVSSYNEQFF	TGTGCCAGCAGCGTAGGCGGGACGGTGAGCTCCTACAATGAGCAGTTCTTC
TRBV2	NA	TRBJ2-1	NA	CASSVGSYNEQFF	TGTGCCAGCAGTGTTGGCTCCTACAATGAGCAGTTCTTC
TRBV5-8	TRBD1	TRBJ1-1	NA	CASSLAPGGAEAFF	TGTGCCAGCAGCTTGGCCCCAGGGGGCGCTGAAGCTTTCTTT
TRBV7-6	NA	TRBJ2-7	NA	CASSPAGYEQYF	TGTGCCAGCAGCCCCGCAGGGTACGAGCAGTACTTC
TRBV15	NA	TRBJ2-2	NA	CATSIKTGRSGELFF	TGTGCCACCAGCATCAAAACAGGGCGGAGCGGGGAGCTGTTTTTT
TRBV13	NA	TRBJ2-3	NA	CASSLGPFTDTQYF	TGTGCCAGCAGCTTAGGTCCCTTCACAGATACGCAGTATTTT